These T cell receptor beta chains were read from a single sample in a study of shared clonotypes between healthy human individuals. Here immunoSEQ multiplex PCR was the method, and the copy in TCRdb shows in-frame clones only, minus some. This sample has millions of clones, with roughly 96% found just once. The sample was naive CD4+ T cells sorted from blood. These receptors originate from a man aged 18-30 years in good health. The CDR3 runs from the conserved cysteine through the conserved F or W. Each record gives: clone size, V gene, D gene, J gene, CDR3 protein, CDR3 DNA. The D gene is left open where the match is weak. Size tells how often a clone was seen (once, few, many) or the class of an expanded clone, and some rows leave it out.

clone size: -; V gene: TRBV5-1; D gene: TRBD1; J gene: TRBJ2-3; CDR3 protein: CASSLTPTGGSIDTQYF; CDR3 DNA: TGCGCCAGCAGCTTGACCCCGACAGGGGGCTCGATCGATACGCAGTATTTT
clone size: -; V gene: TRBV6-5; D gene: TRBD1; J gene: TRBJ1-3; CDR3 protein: CASSRDRRGNTIYF; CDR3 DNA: TGTGCCAGCAGTCGGGACAGGCGTGGAAACACCATATATTTT
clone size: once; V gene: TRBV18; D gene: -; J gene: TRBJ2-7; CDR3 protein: CASSPPGQDEQYF; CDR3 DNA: TGTGCCAGCTCACCCCCGGGACAAGACGAGCAGTACTTC
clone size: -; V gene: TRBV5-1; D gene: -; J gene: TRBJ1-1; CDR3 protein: CASSFDMNTEAFF; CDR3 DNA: TGCGCCAGCAGCTTTGACATGAACACTGAAGCTTTCTTT
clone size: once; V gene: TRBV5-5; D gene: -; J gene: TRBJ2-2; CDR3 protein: CASSLDGSGELFF; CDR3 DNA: TGTGCCAGCAGCTTGGACGGATCCGGGGAGCTGTTTTTT
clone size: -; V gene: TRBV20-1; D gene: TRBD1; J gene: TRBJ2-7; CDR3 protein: CSAGQVYEQYF; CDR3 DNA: TGCAGTGCAGGACAGGTCTACGAGCAGTACTTC
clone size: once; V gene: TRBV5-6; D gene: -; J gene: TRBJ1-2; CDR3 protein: CASSFDGSNYGYTF; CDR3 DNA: TGTGCCAGCAGCTTTGACGGATCTAACTATGGCTACACCTTC
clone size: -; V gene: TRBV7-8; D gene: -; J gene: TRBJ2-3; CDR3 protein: CASSGGGSTDTQYF; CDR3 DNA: TGTGCCAGCAGCGGCGGGGGCAGCACAGATACGCAGTATTTT
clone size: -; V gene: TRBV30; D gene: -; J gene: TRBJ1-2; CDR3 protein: CAALQGRYGYTF; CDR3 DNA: TGTGCCGCGCTACAGGGCCGGTATGGCTACACCTTC
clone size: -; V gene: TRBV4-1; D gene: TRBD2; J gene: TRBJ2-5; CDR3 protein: CASSPGTSGSSETQYF; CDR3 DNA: TGCGCCAGCAGCCCCGGGACTAGCGGGAGTTCCGAGACCCAGTACTTC
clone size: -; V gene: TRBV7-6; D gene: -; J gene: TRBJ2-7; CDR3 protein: CASSLAPPFGQGYEQYF; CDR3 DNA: TGTGCCAGCAGCTTAGCCCCTCCCTTCGGGCAGGGCTACGAGCAGTACTTC
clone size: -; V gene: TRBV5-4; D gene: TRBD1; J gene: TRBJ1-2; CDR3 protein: CASSSNNRGEGYTF; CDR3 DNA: TGTGCCAGCAGCTCCAACAACAGGGGCGAAGGCTACACCTTC
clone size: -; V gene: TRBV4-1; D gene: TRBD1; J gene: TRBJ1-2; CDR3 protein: CASSPGDRANYGYTF; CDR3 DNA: TGCGCCAGCAGCCCCGGGGACAGAGCTAACTATGGCTACACCTTC
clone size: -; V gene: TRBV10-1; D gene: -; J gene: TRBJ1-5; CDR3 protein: CASSETHNQPQHF; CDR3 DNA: TGCGCCAGCAGTGAGACCCATAATCAGCCCCAGCATTTT
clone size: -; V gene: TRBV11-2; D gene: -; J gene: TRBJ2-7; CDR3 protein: CASSLSQGYEQYF; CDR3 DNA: TGTGCCAGCAGCTTATCACAGGGATACGAGCAGTACTTC
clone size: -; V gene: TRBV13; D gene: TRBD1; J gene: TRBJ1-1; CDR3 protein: CASSKTPQGALGAFF; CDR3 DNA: TGTGCCAGCAGTAAAACTCCGCAGGGGGCCCTCGGAGCTTTCTTT
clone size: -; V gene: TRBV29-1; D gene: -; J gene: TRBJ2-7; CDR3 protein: CSVESVSYEQYF; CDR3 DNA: TGCAGCGTTGAAAGCGTCTCCTACGAGCAGTACTTC
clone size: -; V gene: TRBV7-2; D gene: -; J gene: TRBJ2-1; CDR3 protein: CASSRDYNEQFF; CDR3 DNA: TGTGCCAGCAGCCGGGACTACAATGAGCAGTTCTTC
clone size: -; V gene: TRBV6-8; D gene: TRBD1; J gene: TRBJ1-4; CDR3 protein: CASRTDRPYEKLFF; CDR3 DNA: TGTGCCAGCAGGACGGACAGGCCATATGAAAAACTGTTTTTT
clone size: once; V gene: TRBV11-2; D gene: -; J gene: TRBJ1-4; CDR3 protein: CASSWGLGEKLFF; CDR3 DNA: TGTGCCAGCAGCTGGGGGTTAGGTGAAAAACTGTTTTTT
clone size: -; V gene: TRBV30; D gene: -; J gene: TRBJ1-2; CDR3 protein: CAWSVGRIQRGYTF; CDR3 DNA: TGTGCCTGGAGTGTTGGGAGAATCCAGAGGGGCTACACCTTC
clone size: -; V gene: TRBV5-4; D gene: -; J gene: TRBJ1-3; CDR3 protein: CASSLRSSGNTIYF; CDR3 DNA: TGTGCCAGCAGCTTGAGGAGCTCTGGAAACACCATATATTTT
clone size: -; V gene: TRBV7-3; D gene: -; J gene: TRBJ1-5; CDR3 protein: CASSLGSGAQNNQPQHF; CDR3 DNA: TGTGCCAGCAGCTTAGGGTCCGGCGCACAGAACAATCAGCCCCAGCATTTT
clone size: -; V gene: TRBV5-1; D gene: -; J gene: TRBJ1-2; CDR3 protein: CASSNRGGLNYGYTF; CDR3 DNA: TGCGCCAGCAGCAATAGGGGAGGGCTGAACTATGGCTACACCTTC
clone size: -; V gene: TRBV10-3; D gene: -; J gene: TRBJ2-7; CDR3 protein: CAISESGGPSEQYF; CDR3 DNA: TGTGCCATCAGTGAGTCGGGGGGGCCGAGCGAGCAGTACTTC
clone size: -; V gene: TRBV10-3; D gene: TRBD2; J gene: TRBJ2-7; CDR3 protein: CAISGGLAANYEQYF; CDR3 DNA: TGTGCCATCAGTGGGGGACTAGCGGCAAACTACGAGCAGTACTTC
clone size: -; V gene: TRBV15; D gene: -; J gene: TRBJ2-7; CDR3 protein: CATSRGETPEQYF; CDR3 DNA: TGTGCCACCAGCAGAGGCGAGACCCCCGAGCAGTACTTC
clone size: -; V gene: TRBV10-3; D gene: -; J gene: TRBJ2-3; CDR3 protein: CAISEQATDTQYF; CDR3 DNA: TGTGCCATCAGTGAACAGGCGACAGATACGCAGTATTTT
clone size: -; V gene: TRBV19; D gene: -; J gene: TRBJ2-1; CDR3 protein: CASSQQGPSTEQFF; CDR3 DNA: TGTGCCAGTAGTCAACAGGGCCCTTCGACTGAGCAGTTCTTC
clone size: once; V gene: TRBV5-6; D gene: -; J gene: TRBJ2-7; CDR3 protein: CASSLFRLEQYF; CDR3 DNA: TGTGCCAGCAGCTTGTTTAGGCTCGAGCAGTACTTC